This TCR beta chain was captured in a study of cytotoxic CD8 clonotypes in ibrutinib-treated CLL. Produced via immunoSEQ multiplex PCR; TCRdb's table is partial and in-frame only. Among 100,000 to 150,000 clones listed, roughly 85% were seen once. The CDR3 contains 13 residues. Trimming removed 5 bases at V and 3 bases at J, with 10 bases between. CDR1 and CDR2 from the germline V gene are SGHDT and YYEEEE. The input for sequencing was PBMCs, taken after 24 months of ibrutinib treatment. The rearrangement joins TRBV5-6 to TRBJ2-3; D is uncertain. This clonotype was obtained from a human donor with chronic lymphocytic leukemia. The CDR3 loop is CASSPGVTDTQYF. CDR3 nucleotides: TGTGCCAGCAGTCCTGGTGTTACAGATACGCAGTATTTT.